The clone carrying this T cell receptor beta chain came up a few times. What it recognizes is unknown. Trimming left V 6 bases short and J 2 bases short, with 19 bases between. The length of the CDR3 is 16 residues. Sample-barcoded 5' priming and a J-beta primer mix drove a second PCR of roughly 6 to 12 cycles. MiXCR was run by TCRdb on the 5' RACE reads, yielding one entry per CDR3 protein. Altogether some 1.6 million distinct CDR3 sequences are present, roughly 32% being singletons, with the ten largest covering approximately 10%. These data belong to a study of blood T cells in healthy people across ages. Overall study findings and caveats: What prevented conclusive comparison of naive and antigen-experienced cells was that PBMCs were unsorted.

The authors isolated at least 7 million PBMCs per sample. Sequencing was done on a sample of blood. The rearrangement joins TRBV12-3 or TRBV12-4 to TRBJ2-5, with D tentatively TRBD2 (5 bases). The sequence was collected from a woman between 25 and 40 years old in good health. For the CDR3, the DNA is TGTGCCAGCAGCACGCTGCTAGGGAGAAAACAAGAGACCCAGTACTTC. This gives the protein CASSTLLGRKQETQYF.